This T cell receptor (beta chain) comes out of a study of blood T cell repertoires in COVID-19. About the research overall: Nucleic acid was either cDNA or gDNA, and it came from T cells, B-cell-depleted T cells, or PBMCs.

The germline V gene encodes CDR1 SGHDT and CDR2 YYEEEE. The CDR3 extends over 13 amino acids. The ends lost 3 bases at V and 6 bases at J; junction bases unmatched: 5. In the original analysis: Amplification from reference gene primers served as the basis for estimated nucleated cell counts. The protocol was immunoSEQ multiplex PCR, while the TCRdb copy is restricted to in-frame clones and leaves out a portion. V, J and clone size were drawn from that table, and D and trimming were deduced from the DNA. The top ten clones hold roughly 3.3% of a sample with a few hundred thousand clones, around 84% of them seen once.

The V and J genes are TRBV5-6 and TRBJ2-5; 7 bases align to TRBD2. This clonotype was sampled from a woman aged 18 to 35 with acute or convalescent COVID-19. Material: peripheral blood. CDR3 protein: CASSSGGSKTQYF. CDR3 coding DNA: TGTGCCAGCAGCTCCGGCGGGAGTAAGACCCAGTACTTC. Based on the CDR3 plus reference TRBV5-6 and TRBJ2-5, the full variable domain is DAGVTQSPTHLIKTRGQQVTLRCSPKSGHDTVSWYQQALGQGPQFIFQYYEEEERQRGNFPDRFSGHQFPNYSSELNVNALLLGDSALYLCASSSGGSKTQYFGPGTRLLVL.